This paragraph reports one TCR beta chain. The data stem from a study of blood T cell repertoires in COVID-19. The CDR3 is 14 residues long. J lost 7 bases, V lost 4 bases, and 6 bases had no gene match. Germline V gives CDR1 SGDLS, CDR2 YYNGEE. Methods used by the authors: Amplification of reference gene primers was used by the study to estimate nucleated cell counts. Profiling relied on immunoSEQ multiplex PCR, and the TCRdb table lists in-frame clones only, not all of them. V and J calls and clone size are copied from that table; D and trimming were computed from the DNA. The table shows about 130,000 clones, with about 91% occurring only once.

The sequencing input was peripheral blood. The clonotype comes from a man aged 45 to 65 with acute or convalescent COVID-19. The chain links TRBV9 to TRBJ1-5; 9 bases agree with TRBD1. DNA of the CDR3: TGTGCCAGCAGCTCCGGGACAGGGATCCAGCCCCAGCATTTT. Its translation: CASSSGTGIQPQHF.